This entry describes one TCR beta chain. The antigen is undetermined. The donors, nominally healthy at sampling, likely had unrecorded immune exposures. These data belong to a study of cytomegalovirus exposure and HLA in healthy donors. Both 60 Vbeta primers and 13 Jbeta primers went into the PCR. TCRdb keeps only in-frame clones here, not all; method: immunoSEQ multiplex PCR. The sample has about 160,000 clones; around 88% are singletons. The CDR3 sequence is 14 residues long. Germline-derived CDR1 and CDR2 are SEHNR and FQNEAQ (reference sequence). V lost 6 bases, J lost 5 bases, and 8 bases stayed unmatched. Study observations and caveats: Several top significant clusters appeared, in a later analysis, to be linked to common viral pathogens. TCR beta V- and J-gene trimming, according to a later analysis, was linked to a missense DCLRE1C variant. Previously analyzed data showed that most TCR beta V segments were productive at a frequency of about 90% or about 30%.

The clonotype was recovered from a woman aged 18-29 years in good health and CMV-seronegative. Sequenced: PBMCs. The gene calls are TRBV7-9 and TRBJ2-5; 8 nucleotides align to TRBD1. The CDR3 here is CASSPTGAGETQYF. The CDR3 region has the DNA TGTGCCAGCAGTCCGACAGGGGCAGGGGAGACCCAGTACTTC.